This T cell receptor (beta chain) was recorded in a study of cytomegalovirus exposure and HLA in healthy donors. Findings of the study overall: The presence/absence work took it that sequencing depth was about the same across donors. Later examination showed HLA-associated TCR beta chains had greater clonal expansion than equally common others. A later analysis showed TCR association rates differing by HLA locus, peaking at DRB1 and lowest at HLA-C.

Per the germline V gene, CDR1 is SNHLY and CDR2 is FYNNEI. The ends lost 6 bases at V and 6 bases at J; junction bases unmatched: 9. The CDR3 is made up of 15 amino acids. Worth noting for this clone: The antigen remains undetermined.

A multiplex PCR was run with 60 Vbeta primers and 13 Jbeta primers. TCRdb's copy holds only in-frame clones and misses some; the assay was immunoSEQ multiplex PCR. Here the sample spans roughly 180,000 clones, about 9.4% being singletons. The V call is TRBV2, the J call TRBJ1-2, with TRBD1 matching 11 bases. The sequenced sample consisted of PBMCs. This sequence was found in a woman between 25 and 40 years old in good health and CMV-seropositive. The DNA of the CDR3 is TGTGCCAGCAGCTATACCGGGACAGGGGGAAATGGCTACACCTTC. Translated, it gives CASSYTGTGGNGYTF.